Sequencing of this T cell receptor (beta chain) was carried out in a study of glioma-infiltrating T cells after dendritic cell vaccination. Study in general: Dendritic cell vaccination trial patients had either newly diagnosed or recurrent glioblastoma. Study results and caveats: Complete blood and tumor specimen sets were limited to few patients.

TCRB CDR3 was amplified from 2 ug genomic DNA or less. Sequencing was performed with immunoSEQ multiplex PCR; in TCRdb, only in-frame clones are kept and a portion is missing. The table records 3,000 to 4,000 clones, approximately 94% of them present only once. This CDR3 region has 17 residues. Germline CDR1 is WSHSY and CDR2 is SAAADI. After removal of 2 bases from V and 0 bases from J, the junction contained 6 bases not matched to a gene. On this clone itself: Its target is unknown.

Sequencing used blood, obtained before dendritic cell vaccination. The chain recombines TRBV10-2 with TRBJ2-4, with 8 positions matching TRBD2. The receptor comes from a human donor with glioblastoma. The CDR3 DNA reads TGCGCCAGCAGTGAGCCCGGACTAGCCCTAGCCAAAAACATTCAGTACTTC. Amino acids: CASSEPGLALAKNIQYF.